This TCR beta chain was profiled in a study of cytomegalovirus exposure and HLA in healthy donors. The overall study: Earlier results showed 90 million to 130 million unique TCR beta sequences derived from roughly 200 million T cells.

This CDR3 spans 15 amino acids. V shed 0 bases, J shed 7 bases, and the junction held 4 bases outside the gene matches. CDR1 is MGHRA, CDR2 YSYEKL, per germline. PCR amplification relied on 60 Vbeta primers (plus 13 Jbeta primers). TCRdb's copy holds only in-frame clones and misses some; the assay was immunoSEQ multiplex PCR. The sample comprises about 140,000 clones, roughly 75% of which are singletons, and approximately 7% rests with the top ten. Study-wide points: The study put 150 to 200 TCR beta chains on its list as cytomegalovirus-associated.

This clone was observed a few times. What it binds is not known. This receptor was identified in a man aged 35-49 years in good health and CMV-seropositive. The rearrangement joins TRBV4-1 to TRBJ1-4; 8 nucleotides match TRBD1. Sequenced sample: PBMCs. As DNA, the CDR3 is TGCGCCAGCAGCCAAGACCGACAGGGGAGTGAAAAACTGTTTTTT. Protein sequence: CASSQDRQGSEKLFF.